This T cell receptor beta chain was sequenced for a study of radiotherapy plus CTLA-4 blockade in lung cancer. The assay was immunoSEQ multiplex PCR, and TCRdb's table has in-frame clones only and misses some. The sample includes tens of thousands of clones, about 73% of them seen just once. The CDR3 totals 16 residues. V was pared by 5 bases and J by 5 bases, with 19 bases between. CDR1 and CDR2 (germline): LGHNT, FRNRAP. The origin of this receptor is a human donor with non-small cell lung cancer who had stable disease on radiotherapy plus ipilimumab. V usage is TRBV12-5 and J usage is TRBJ1-5; maybe TRBD1 (5 bases). The source material was peripheral blood, sampled from a patient treated with radiotherapy plus ipilimumab. The CDR3 sequence is CASGPSGRGWDQPQHF. CDR3 DNA sequence: TGTGCTAGTGGTCCGTCTGGGAGGGGATGGGATCAGCCCCAGCATTTT.